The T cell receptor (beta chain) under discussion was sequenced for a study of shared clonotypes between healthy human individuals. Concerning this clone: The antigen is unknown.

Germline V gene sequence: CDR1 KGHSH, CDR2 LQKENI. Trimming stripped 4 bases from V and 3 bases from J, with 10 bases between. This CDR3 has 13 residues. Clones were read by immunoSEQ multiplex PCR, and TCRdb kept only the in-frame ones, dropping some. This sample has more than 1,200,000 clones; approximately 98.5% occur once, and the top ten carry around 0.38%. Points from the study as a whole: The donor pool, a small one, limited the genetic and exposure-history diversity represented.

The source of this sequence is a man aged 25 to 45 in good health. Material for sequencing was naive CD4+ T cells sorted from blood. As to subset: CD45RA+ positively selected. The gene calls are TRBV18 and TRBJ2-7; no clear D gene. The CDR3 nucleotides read TGTGCCAGCTCACAAAGGGCCAACTACGAGCAGTACTTC. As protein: CASSQRANYEQYF.